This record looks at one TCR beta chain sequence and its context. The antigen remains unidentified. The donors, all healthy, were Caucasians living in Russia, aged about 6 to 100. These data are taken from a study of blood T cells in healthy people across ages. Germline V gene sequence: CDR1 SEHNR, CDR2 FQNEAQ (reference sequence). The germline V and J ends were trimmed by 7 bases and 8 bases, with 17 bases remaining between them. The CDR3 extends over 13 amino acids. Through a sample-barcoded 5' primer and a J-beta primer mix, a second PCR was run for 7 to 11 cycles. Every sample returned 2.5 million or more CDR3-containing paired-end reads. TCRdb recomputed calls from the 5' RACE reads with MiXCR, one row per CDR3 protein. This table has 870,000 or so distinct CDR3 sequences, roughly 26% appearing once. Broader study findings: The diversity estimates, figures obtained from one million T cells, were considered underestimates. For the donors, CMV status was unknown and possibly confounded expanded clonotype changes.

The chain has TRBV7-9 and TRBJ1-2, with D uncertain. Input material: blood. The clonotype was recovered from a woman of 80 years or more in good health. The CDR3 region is CASTEDGLGGYTF. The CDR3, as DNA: TGTGCCAGCACCGAAGACGGGTTGGGAGGCTACACCTTC.